These 3 T cell receptor beta chains were all obtained from the same sample, sequenced in a study of T cell responses to AZD1222 COVID-19 vaccine. The data were produced by immunoSEQ multiplex PCR, yet TCRdb's version contains in-frame clones alone and is incomplete. The sample lists roughly 130,000 clones; over 90% were seen once. The source was peripheral blood, collected on day 0 of AZD1222 vaccination. All receptors come from an adult in good health.

This sequence joins TRBV6-5 and TRBJ1-3; 10 bases align to TRBD1. After removal of 5 bases from V and 9 bases from J, the junction contained 4 bases not matched to a gene. CDR1 and CDR2 (germline): MNHEY, SVGAGI. The CDR3 has 13 residues. The chain's CDR3 is CASSPWDRGTIYF. CDR3 nucleotides: TGTGCCAGCAGTCCTTGGGACAGGGGCACCATATATTTT.

The chain uses TRBV3-1 (or the pseudogene TRBV3-2) and TRBJ1-3, with 8 positions matching TRBD1. Germline CDR1 and CDR2: LGHDT and YNNKEL (reference sequence). The trim removed 7 bases at V and 2 bases at J, leaving 13 bases unmatched. CDR3 length: 17 amino acids. The CDR3 bases are TGTGCCAGCATGTCCGAATTAGGACAGGGTACTGGAAACACCATATATTTT. Amino acids: CASMSELGQGTGNTIYF.

This chain uses TRBV3-1 (or the pseudogene TRBV3-2) with TRBJ2-1; 9 bases line up with TRBD2. Germline lookup yields CDR1 LGHDT and CDR2 YNNKEL (reference sequence). V lost 4 bases to trimming and J lost 5 bases; unmatched junction nucleotides: 9. This CDR3 comprises 16 residues. CDR3 in amino acids: CASSPSGGGGNNEQFF. The DNA for the CDR3 is TGTGCCAGCAGCCCGTCTGGCGGGGGGGGGAACAATGAGCAGTTCTTC.